These 6 T cell receptor beta chains originate from one sample sequenced in a study of blood T cell repertoires in COVID-19. Libraries were prepared by immunoSEQ multiplex PCR; TCRdb keeps only in-frame clonotypes and omits some of them. The table lists some 180,000 clones, about three quarters of them singletons. Sequencing was carried out using peripheral blood. These receptors were collected from a woman aged 45-59 years with active or convalescent COVID-19.

The chain recombines TRBV21-1 with TRBJ2-3; TRBD2, the table's D call, lacks a check against the DNA. TRBV21-1 is a pseudogene. The CDR3 runs to 16 residues. CDR3 DNA: TGTGCCAGCAGCAAAGGCCTAGCGGGGGGACTAGATACGCAGTATTTT. Residues: CASSKGLAGGLDTQYF.

The J gene is TRBJ2-5, the V gene TRBV30; possibly TRBD1 for D (7 bases). CDR3 size: 15 residues. Germline lookup yields CDR1 GTSNPN and CDR2 SVGIG (reference sequence). Between the trimmed V and J ends, which lost 3 bases and 5 bases, there was a span of 19 bases. The CDR3 sequence: CAWREGTGAGETQYF. In nucleotides, the CDR3 is TGTGCCTGGAGGGAGGGAACAGGGGCCGGGGAGACCCAGTACTTC.

This clone was seen more than once but under ten times. The chain links TRBV18 to TRBJ1-1; TRBD1 aligns across 7 bases. The CDR3 length is 19 residues. V gave up 1 base and J gave up 0 bases; unmatched junction bases: 14. Germline V CDR1 and CDR2: KGHSH, LQKENI. This CDR3 is CASSPLAIYTGAMNTEAFF. The CDR3 DNA sequence: TGTGCCAGCTCACCACTTGCTATTTATACAGGGGCCATGAACACTGAAGCTTTCTTT.

The genes are TRBV5-6 and TRBJ2-3; 8 positions agree with TRBD1. The CDR3 totals 17 residues. Germline V gives CDR1 SGHDT, CDR2 YYEEEE. V shed 1 base, J shed 0 bases, and the junction held 7 bases outside the gene matches. The CDR3 DNA reads TGTGCCAGCAGCTTGTTCAGGGGGCGGGATAGCACAGATACGCAGTATTTT. It codes for CASSLFRGRDSTDTQYF.

This rearrangement joins TRBV18 to TRBJ1-2; maybe TRBD1 (6 bases). The V gene lost 2 bases and the J gene lost 6 bases, with 16 bases spanning the gap. The germline V gene encodes CDR1 KGHSH and CDR2 LQKENI. CDR3 length equals 15 residues. CDR3 residues: CASSPEFGSGDGYTF. CDR3 nucleotides: TGTGCCAGCTCACCAGAGTTCGGTTCAGGGGATGGCTACACCTTC.

The genes are TRBV10-3 and TRBJ1-2, with TRBD1 matching over 8 bases. The CDR3 is made up of 14 amino acids. Germline CDR1 is ENHRY and CDR2 is SYGVKD. J gave up 7 bases and V 6 bases, and 10 bases lay outside the gene matches. The CDR3, as DNA: TGTGCCATCAGCCAGGGACAGGATGGATCTGGCTACACCTTC. Translated, it gives CAISQGQDGSGYTF.